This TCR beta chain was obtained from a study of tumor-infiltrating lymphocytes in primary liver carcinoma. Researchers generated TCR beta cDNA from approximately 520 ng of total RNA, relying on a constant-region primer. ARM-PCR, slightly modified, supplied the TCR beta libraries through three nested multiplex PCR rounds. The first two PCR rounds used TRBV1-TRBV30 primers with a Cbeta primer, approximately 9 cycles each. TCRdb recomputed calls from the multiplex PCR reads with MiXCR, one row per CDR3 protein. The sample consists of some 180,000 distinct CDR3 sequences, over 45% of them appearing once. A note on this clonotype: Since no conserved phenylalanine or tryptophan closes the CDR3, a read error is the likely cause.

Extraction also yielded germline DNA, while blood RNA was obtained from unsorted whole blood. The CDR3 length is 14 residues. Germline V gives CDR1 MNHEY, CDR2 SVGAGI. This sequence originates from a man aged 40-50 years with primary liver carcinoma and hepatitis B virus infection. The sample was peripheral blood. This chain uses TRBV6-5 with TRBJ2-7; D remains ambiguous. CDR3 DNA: TGTGCTAGTAGTTACTCGTTAGGACGGCTCGAGCAGTACCTC. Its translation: CASSYSLGRLEQYL.